This passage covers 29 T cell receptor beta chains from one sample sequenced in a study of shared clonotypes between healthy human individuals. Repertoires were generated with immunoSEQ multiplex PCR, while TCRdb's copy carries only in-frame clones and drops some. The sample consists of over a million clones, about 84% of them appearing once. Material: memory CD4+ T cells from PBMCs. As to subset: CD45RA-negative fraction. All receptors come from a man aged 18 to 30 in good health. Some clones in this sample may be carry-over from other donors' samples.

The rearrangement uses TRBV7-8 and TRBJ2-3; D is perhaps TRBD1 (5 bases). This CDR3 region has 14 residues. Germline CDR1 reads SGHVS; CDR2 reads FQNEAQ. V lost 5 bases, J lost 3 bases, and 12 bases lay in between. CDR3 sequence (DNA): TGTGCCAGCAGCCCTCGACAGACTACAGATACGCAGTATTTT. Protein sequence: CASSPRQTTDTQYF. Looking up the rest from reference TRBV7-8 and TRBJ2-3 gives the full variable domain: GAGVSQSPRYKVAKRGQDVALRCDPISGHVSLFWYQQALGQGPEFLTYFQNEAQLDKSGLPSDRFFAERPEGSVSTLKIQRTQQEDSAVYLCASSPRQTTDTQYFGPGTRLTVL.

The V call is TRBV6-1, the J call TRBJ1-5; D is unresolved. The germline CDR1 and CDR2 sequences are MNHNS and SASEGT. Trimming stripped 4 bases from V and 6 bases from J, with 13 bases between. This CDR3 is 14 amino acids long. The DNA of the CDR3 is TGTGCCAGCAGTGCATCGCCCTTCGGTCAGCCCCAGCATTTT. Its protein is CASSASPFGQPQHF.

CDR3 sequence: CASSGYSGVSNYGYTF. CDR3 nucleotide sequence: TGTGCCAGCAGTGGTTACTCAGGGGTCTCTAACTATGGCTACACCTTC. The chain has TRBV28 and TRBJ1-2; a possible D gene is TRBD1 (6 bases). CDR1 is MDHEN and CDR2 is SYDVKM in the germline V gene. The CDR3 sequence is 16 residues long. Trimming took 5 bases from V and 0 from J, leaving 16 bases between them.

This CDR3 is CATSREPPQPQHF. The CDR3 DNA follows: TGTGCCACCAGCAGAGAGCCTCCTCAGCCCCAGCATTTT. The V and J genes are TRBV15 and TRBJ1-5, with unresolved D. In germline, CDR1 is LNHNV, CDR2 YYDKDF (reference sequence). Trimming pared 0 bases from V and 6 bases from J, leaving 6 bases between. The CDR3 is 13 amino acids.

This chain links TRBV27 with TRBJ2-7, with 12 bases lining up with TRBD1. Germline assignment: CDR1 MNHEY and CDR2 SMNVEV (reference sequence). This CDR3 comprises 15 residues. V lost 7 bases, J lost 7 bases, and 11 bases stayed unmatched. The CDR3 DNA reads TGTGCCAGCACCCCGTCGGGACAGGGGGCGCGAGAGCAGTACTTC. Its translation: CASTPSGQGAREQYF.

The V and J genes are TRBV5-6 and TRBJ1-5; D remains unclear. Germline V gene data show CDR1 as SGHDT and CDR2 as YYEEEE. The length of the CDR3 is 12 residues. The germline V and J ends were trimmed by 2 bases and 5 bases, with 5 bases remaining between them. DNA of the CDR3: TGTGCCAGCAGCTTTGTCGATCAGCCCCAGCATTTT. This gives the protein CASSFVDQPQHF.

The sample holds a few counts of this clone. V is TRBV28 and J is TRBJ2-2, with 7 bases that match TRBD2. From germline, CDR1 is MDHEN and CDR2 SYDVKM. The CDR3 loop spans 15 amino acids. J gave up 4 bases and V 2 bases, and 4 bases lay outside the gene matches. CDR3 residues: CASSLAGAGTGELFF. For the CDR3, the DNA is TGTGCCAGCAGTTTAGCGGGAGCCGGCACCGGGGAGCTGTTTTTT.

The sample holds one count of this clone. V gene TRBV28 combines with J gene TRBJ2-1; the D gene is possibly TRBD2 (5 bases). The CDR3 extends over 18 amino acids. Germline-derived CDR1 and CDR2 are MDHEN and SYDVKM. Trimming took off 9 bases at V and 0 bases at J, with 24 bases between the two ends. For the CDR3, the DNA is TGTGCCAGTACGTCAAGCGGACTGCGGCGGAGCTCCTACAATGAGCAGTTCTTC. Its translation: CASTSSGLRRSSYNEQFF.

The rearrangement links TRBV4-1 to TRBJ1-2, with no clear D. CDR3 length: 16 residues. V gave up 0 bases and J gave up 5 bases, with 16 bases separating them. Germline V gene data show CDR1 as MGHRA and CDR2 as YSYEKL. CDR3 residues: CASSQEGTRRMYGYTF. DNA of the CDR3: TGCGCCAGCAGCCAAGAGGGCACCAGGCGAATGTATGGCTACACCTTC.

In its sample, this clone was seen a few times. The rearrangement joins TRBV5-1 to TRBJ2-5; D is perhaps TRBD1 or TRBD2 (5 bases each). CDR3 length: 16 amino acids. Germline assignment: CDR1 SGHRS and CDR2 YFSETQ. V was cut by 4 bases and J by 9 bases, with 25 bases left in between. As DNA, the CDR3 is TGCGCCAGCAGCCTCTTTTATGGGGGAGATGGGGACGCCCAGTACTTC. Translation gives CASSLFYGGDGDAQYF. The full variable domain, completed using reference TRBV5-1 and TRBJ2-5, is KAGVTQTPRYLIKTRGQQVTLSCSPISGHRSVSWYQQTPGQGLQFLFEYFSETQRNKGNFPGRFSGRQFSNSRSEMNVSTLELGDSALYLCASSLFYGGDGDAQYFGPGTRLLVL.

The chain carries TRBV19 and TRBJ1-1; D remains ambiguous. The CDR3 is made up of 16 amino acids. The V gene's germline CDR1 is LNHDA and CDR2 SQIVND (reference sequence). V lost 6 bases, J lost 2 bases, and 19 bases lay in between. CDR3 protein: CASRKERAYDNTEAFF. The DNA for the CDR3 is TGTGCCAGTAGGAAGGAGAGAGCCTACGATAACACTGAAGCTTTCTTT.

The chain carries TRBV28 and TRBJ2-2, with 11 bases aligning to TRBD2. CDR3 size: 16 residues. V lost 1 base and J lost 5; bases outside the gene matches: 3. Germline-derived CDR1 and CDR2 are MDHEN and SYDVKM. The CDR3, as DNA: TGTGCCAGCAGTTTATCGGCTAGCGGGAGGACCGGGGAGCTGTTTTTT. It translates to CASSLSASGRTGELFF.

The chain employs TRBV7-9 and TRBJ2-1; D unclear. V lost 3 bases and J lost 7, with 13 bases in between. There are 14 residues in the CDR3. Germline assignment: CDR1 SEHNR and CDR2 FQNEAQ (reference sequence). The CDR3: CASSFNGPTNEQFF. DNA of the CDR3: TGTGCCAGCAGCTTCAACGGACCGACTAATGAGCAGTTCTTC.

Points on this clone: This could be a read error, since a much larger clone is one nucleotide away. Other DNA sequences within the sample encode an identical CDR3. The rearrangement joins TRBV5-6 to TRBJ2-7, with 7 bases matching TRBD1. Germline values: CDR1 SGHDT, CDR2 YYEEEE. The CDR3 runs 15 residues. The CDR3 sequence is CASSFRRGLSYEQYF. The CDR3 nucleotides are TGTGCCAGCAGCTTTCGAAGGGGGCTGTCCTACGAGCAGTATTTC.

This clone was recorded at least ten times. This chain joins TRBV4-1 and TRBJ1-2, with 7 nucleotides matching TRBD1. Germline CDR1 is MGHRA and CDR2 is YSYEKL. This CDR3 comprises 13 residues. V dropped 3 bases and J dropped 7; count of bases not matched to a gene: 5. The CDR3 spells CASSHSRGAGYTF. CDR3 nucleotides: TGCGCCAGCAGCCATAGCAGGGGGGCTGGCTACACCTTC.

CDR3 bases: TGCGCCAGCAGCTTGGTGATGGAGTCCCATGAAGCTTTCTTT. The encoded protein is CASSLVMESHEAFF. This chain connects TRBV5-1 to TRBJ1-1; D remains ambiguous. Per germline, CDR1 SGHRS and CDR2 YFSETQ. Trimming pared 0 bases from V and 7 bases from J, leaving 13 bases between. The CDR3 is made up of 14 amino acids.

J is TRBJ2-6 and V is TRBV28; no clear D. The CDR3 sequence is 18 residues long. Trimming pared 5 bases from V and 0 bases from J, leaving 17 bases between. Germline assignment: CDR1 MDHEN and CDR2 SYDVKM. The CDR3 nucleotides are TGTGCCAGCAGTCCCCTAAGGGCAGGCCTCTCTGGGGCCAACGTCCTGACTTTC. Protein: CASSPLRAGLSGANVLTF.

Regarding this clone: No conserved phenylalanine or tryptophan is present at the end of the CDR3, so a read error is the likely explanation. The CDR3 is CASSRLNSGANVLTS. CDR3 bases: TGTGCCAGCAGTCGGCTTAACTCTGGGGCCAACGTCCTGACTTCC. V gene TRBV2 combines with J gene TRBJ2-6; D unresolved. Germline V CDR1 and CDR2: SNHLY, FYNNEI. The CDR3 runs to 15 residues. The germline V and J ends were trimmed by 5 bases and 0 bases, with 8 bases remaining between them.

V and J are TRBV7-3 and TRBJ2-1, with 10 bases aligning to TRBD1. Germline V CDR1 and CDR2: SGHTA, FQGTGA. This CDR3 is built from 15 residues. The V segment lost 5 bases and the J segment 6 bases; nucleotides outside the gene matches: 7. CDR3 residues: CASSTGQGQGNEQFF. The CDR3 DNA reads as TGTGCCAGCAGCACGGGACAGGGGCAGGGCAATGAGCAGTTCTTC.

This clone was detected ten times or more. The J gene is TRBJ1-1, the V gene TRBV19; weak D call: TRBD1 (5 bases). From germline, CDR1 is LNHDA and CDR2 SQIVND (reference sequence). The CDR3 consists of 14 residues. In DNA form, the CDR3 reads TGTGCTACGATAGGGGCGTTCCTGAACACTGAAGCTTTCTTT. Translating gives CATIGAFLNTEAFF.

The J gene is TRBJ2-3, the V gene TRBV9; D might be TRBD2 (5 bases). Germline assignment: CDR1 SGDLS and CDR2 YYNGEE. Trimming removed 3 bases at V and 0 bases at J, with 14 bases between. This CDR3 comprises 16 residues. The CDR3 region has the DNA TGTGCCAGCAGCGGTTATAGCGCTGCTAGCACAGATACGCAGTATTTT. It is translated as CASSGYSAASTDTQYF.

This clone was detected a few times. The V and J genes are TRBV29-1 and TRBJ1-1; TRBD1 agrees at 7 bases. With V trimmed by 6 bases and J by 1 base, 5 bases remained unmatched. Germline V gene data show CDR1 as SQVTM and CDR2 as ANQGSEA. The length of the CDR3 is 13 residues. The CDR3 loop is CSVVQGENTEAFF. As DNA, the CDR3 is TGCAGCGTGGTTCAGGGGGAGAACACTGAAGCTTTCTTT.

This clone was recorded a few times. This chain uses TRBV10-3 with TRBJ2-4; tentatively, D is TRBD2 (5 bases). V lost 11 bases, J lost 1 base, and 9 bases lay in between. The CDR3 contains 12 residues. Per germline, CDR1 ENHRY and CDR2 SYGVKD. CDR3 nucleotides: TGTGCCTTCTGGAGGGCCAAAAACATTCAGTACTTC. Protein sequence: CAFWRAKNIQYF.

The chain has TRBV28 and TRBJ2-7; a possible D gene is TRBD1 (8 bases). The CDR3 has 14 amino acids. The germline CDR1 and CDR2 sequences are MDHEN and SYDVKM. V lost 2 bases, J lost 2 bases, and 10 bases lay in between. CDR3 sequence: CASSLTGGAYEQYF. Written as DNA, the CDR3 is TGTGCCAGCAGTTTAACAGGGGGGGCCTACGAGCAGTACTTC.

The V call is TRBV5-1, the J call TRBJ2-2; D is undetermined. CDR1 and CDR2 from the germline V gene are SGHRS and YFSETQ. Between the trimmed V and J ends, which lost 6 bases and 3 bases, there was a span of 12 bases. The CDR3 runs to 14 residues. The CDR3 region has the DNA TGCGCCAGCAAGCCTACCCACGACACCGGGGAGCTGTTTTTT. It translates to CASKPTHDTGELFF.

The V and J genes are TRBV11-2 and TRBJ1-2; D is ambiguous. Per germline, CDR1 SGHAT and CDR2 FQNNGV. CDR3 length equals 14 residues. With 1 base removed from V and 7 bases from J, the gap between germline ends came to 13 bases. CDR3 nucleotides: TGTGCCAGCAGCTTAGGGGGAAGTCTCTTTGGCTACACCTTC. Protein: CASSLGGSLFGYTF.

Comments on this clone: Other DNA sequences from this sample encode an identical CDR3 as well. The V gene is TRBV18, the J gene TRBJ2-1; TRBD2 is a possible D gene (7 bases). The CDR3 is 16 residues long. Trimming removed 0 bases from V and 3 bases from J, with 12 bases in between. CDR1 is KGHSH, CDR2 LQKENI, per germline. This CDR3 reads CASSPPSGGSYNEQFF. CDR3 in DNA: TGTGCCAGCTCACCACCCTCGGGGGGCAGCTACAATGAGCAGTTCTTC.

The DNA of the CDR3 is TGTGCCAGCAGCCAAGACCCTCAGACAGGGACTCTCACAGATACGCAGTATTTT. Amino acid sequence: CASSQDPQTGTLTDTQYF. V gene TRBV4-2 combines with J gene TRBJ2-3; a possible D gene is TRBD1 (7 bases). The CDR3 runs to 18 residues. Germline V gene data show CDR1 as LGHNA and CDR2 as YNFKEQ. The V gene lost 0 bases and the J gene lost 2 bases, with 18 bases spanning the gap.

The chain uses TRBV30 and TRBJ1-2; the D is unclear. The CDR3 extends over 12 amino acids. V lost 2 bases, J lost 4 bases, and 8 bases lay in between. Germline V gene lookup returns CDR1 GTSNPN and CDR2 SVGIG (reference sequence). CDR3 DNA: TGTGCCTGGAGTCTCACAGCCTATGGCTACACCTTC. This sequence encodes CAWSLTAYGYTF.